These 27 T cell receptor beta chains were all obtained from the same sample, sequenced in a study of T cell responses to AZD1222 COVID-19 vaccine. Libraries were prepared by immunoSEQ multiplex PCR; TCRdb keeps only in-frame clonotypes and omits some of them. The table lists about 180,000 clones, approximately 95% of them singletons. The material was peripheral blood, obtained 28 days after the second dose of the MenACWY control vaccine. The receptors were sampled from an adult who received the MenACWY meningococcal vaccine as a control.

On this clone: This specimen includes other DNA sequences encoding the same CDR3. The rearrangement uses TRBV3-1 (or the pseudogene TRBV3-2) and TRBJ2-6, with D uncertain. There are 13 residues in the CDR3. The V end lost 4 bases, the J end lost 1 base, and 2 bases lay between the germline ends. Germline loops: CDR1 LGHDT, CDR2 YNNKEL (reference sequence). The CDR3 nucleotides read TGTGCCAGCAGCCCATCTGGGGCCAACGTCCTGACTTTC. This gives the protein CASSPSGANVLTF.

This chain connects TRBV19 to TRBJ2-1, with a weak D call TRBD2 (6 bases). Germline V gene data show CDR1 as LNHDA and CDR2 as SQIVND (reference sequence). Deletions cut 3 bases from V and 5 bases from J, with 20 bases between. The CDR3 runs to 17 residues. CDR3 DNA sequence: TGTGCCAGTAGTATCGGAACTTTGGGAGGATACCACAATGAGCAGTTCTTC. Its protein product is CASSIGTLGGYHNEQFF.

The V and J genes are TRBV30 and TRBJ2-7; D gene uncertain. Trimming removed 0 bases from V and 2 bases from J, with 8 bases in between. This CDR3 comprises 13 residues. Germline V gene sequence: CDR1 GTSNPN, CDR2 SVGIG (reference sequence). The DNA for the CDR3 is TGTGCCTGGAGTGTAGAACAGACCTACGAGCAGTACTTC. Amino acids: CAWSVEQTYEQYF.

The chain combines TRBV4-1 with TRBJ1-6; 7 nucleotides line up with TRBD1. The CDR3 spans 15 residues. Unmatched junction bases numbered 8, after V lost 3 bases and J lost 9 bases. Germline CDR1 is MGHRA and CDR2 is YSYEKL. The CDR3 sequence is CASSQPGQRSSPLHF. The CDR3 DNA follows: TGCGCCAGCAGCCAGCCGGGACAGAGATCTTCACCCCTCCACTTT.

The CDR3 DNA reads TGCGCCAGCAGCCAAGGGACAGTAAGCAGATCCTACTATGGCTACACCTTC. It codes for CASSQGTVSRSYYGYTF. The chain has TRBV4-1 and TRBJ1-2; a weak D match, TRBD1 (6 bases). The CDR3 has 17 residues. Looked up from germline, CDR1 is MGHRA and CDR2 is YSYEKL. V dropped 1 base and J dropped 3 bases, with 18 bases sitting between them.

The chain has TRBV28 and TRBJ1-2; perhaps TRBD1 as D (5 bases). Germline loops: CDR1 MDHEN, CDR2 SYDVKM. V was pared by 1 base and J by 8 bases, with 17 bases between. The CDR3 loop spans 15 amino acids. CDR3 sequence reads: CASSLYSSGQGGYTF. The DNA of the CDR3 is TGTGCCAGCAGTTTATATTCTAGTGGACAAGGCGGCTACACCTTC.

V gene TRBV5-1 combines with J gene TRBJ1-5, with unresolved D. The CDR3 spans 13 residues. In germline, CDR1 is SGHRS, CDR2 YFSETQ. V was pared by 4 bases and J by 5 bases, with 10 bases between. The CDR3 region is CASSPDGDQPQHF. CDR3 bases: TGCGCCAGCAGCCCGGACGGGGATCAGCCCCAGCATTTT.

This chain connects TRBV19 to TRBJ1-5; D ambiguous. The CDR3 sequence is 13 residues long. The germline V gene has CDR1 LNHDA and CDR2 SQIVND (reference sequence). Trimming stripped 5 bases from V and 4 bases from J, with 9 bases between. The CDR3 DNA reads as TGTGCCAGTAGTTACGGGAGGAATCAGCCCCAGCATTTT. Its protein is CASSYGRNQPQHF. The full variable domain, in which reference TRBV19 and TRBJ1-5 provide the parts outside the CDR3, is DGGITQSPKYLFRKEGQNVTLSCEQNLNHDAMYWYRQDPGQGLRLIYYSQIVNDFQKGDIAEGYSVSREKKESFPLTVTSAQKNPTAFYLCASSYGRNQPQHFGDGTRLSIL.

This clone appeared a single time. The V gene is TRBV10-1, the J gene TRBJ2-7; D is unclear. Trimming removed 2 bases from V and 3 bases from J, with 2 bases in between. The germline V gene encodes CDR1 WNHNN and CDR2 SYGVQD (reference sequence). There are 11 residues in the CDR3. The CDR3 DNA reads as TGCGCCAGCAGTGAGGGCTACGAGCAGTACTTC. Amino acid sequence: CASSEGYEQYF.

The genes are TRBV7-2 and TRBJ2-3; 9 bases fit TRBD2. Trimming removed 1 base from V and 6 bases from J; junction bases left unmatched: 5. Germline CDR1 is SGHTA and CDR2 is FQGNSA. The CDR3 contains 15 residues. Here the CDR3 reads CASSLGAAGGDTQYF. For the CDR3, the DNA is TGTGCCAGCAGCTTAGGAGCAGCGGGGGGCGATACGCAGTATTTT.

Points on this clone: Other DNA sequences in this sample translate to the same CDR3. V is TRBV7-2 and J is TRBJ1-2; weak D call: TRBD1 (6 bases). Germline assignment: CDR1 SGHTA and CDR2 FQGNSA. CDR3 size: 13 residues. V was trimmed by 1 base and J by 7 bases, leaving 10 bases between them. CDR3 nucleotide sequence: TGTGCCAGCAGCTTAGACAGGGTGGGTGGCTACACCTTC. Its protein is CASSLDRVGGYTF.

Worth noting for this clone: One end of the junction fails to match germline, which may point to a read error. This chain joins TRBV28 and TRBJ1-2; possible D gene TRBD1, 5 bases. Germline-derived CDR1 and CDR2 are MDHEN and SYDVKM. The CDR3 spans 12 residues. The CDR3 sequence is CASSPGEVTVVF. The DNA of the CDR3 is TGTGCCAGCAGCCCTGGGGAGGTGACAGTTGTTTTC.

The chain recombines TRBV7-3 with TRBJ1-1; D uncertain. Germline CDR1 is SGHTA and CDR2 is FQGTGA. Trimming removed 0 bases from V and 7 bases from J, with 9 bases in between. CDR3 length: 13 amino acids. Written as DNA, the CDR3 is TGTGCCAGCAGCTTAACCGTGGGCAATGAAGCTTTCTTT. As protein: CASSLTVGNEAFF.

CDR3 sequence reads: CASSQGGSETQYF. CDR3 DNA sequence: TGTGCCAGCAGCCAAGGGGGATCTGAGACCCAGTACTTC. The genes are TRBV3-1 (or the pseudogene TRBV3-2) and TRBJ2-5, with D uncertain. The germline gives CDR1 LGHDT, CDR2 YNNKEL (reference sequence). This CDR3 region has 13 residues. The V end lost 1 base, the J end lost 5 bases, and 8 bases lay between the germline ends.

V gene TRBV3-1 (or the pseudogene TRBV3-2) combines with J gene TRBJ1-6; D not certain. The length of the CDR3 is 14 residues. The germline V and J ends were trimmed by 5 bases and 10 bases, with 15 bases remaining between them. Germline loops: CDR1 LGHDT, CDR2 YNNKEL (reference sequence). CDR3 nucleotide sequence: TGTGCCAGCAGCTCCCAAGGGCTTAGGTCACCCCTCCACTTT. This codes for CASSSQGLRSPLHF.

The rearrangement uses TRBV7-2 and TRBJ1-6; D not resolved. V gave up 1 base and J gave up 9 bases, with 4 bases separating them. The CDR3 spans 12 residues. Per the germline V gene, CDR1 is SGHTA and CDR2 is FQGNSA. In nucleotides, the CDR3 is TGTGCCAGCAGCTTAGTAACTTCACCCCTCCACTTT. Its translation: CASSLVTSPLHF.

This clone was detected once. The CDR3 is CASISGQGSSGELFF. The CDR3 bases are TGCGCCAGCATATCGGGACAGGGGTCGAGTGGGGAGCTGTTTTTT. The chain uses TRBV5-1 and TRBJ2-2; 10 bases map to TRBD1. In germline, CDR1 is SGHRS, CDR2 YFSETQ. The CDR3 has 15 amino acids. V shed 6 bases, J shed 8 bases, and the junction held 10 bases outside the gene matches.

The V call is TRBV21-1, the J call TRBJ1-6; the table gives TRBD1 as D, unverified against the DNA. TRBV21-1 is an annotated pseudogene. CDR3 length: 15 residues. CDR3 sequence (DNA): TGTGCCAGCATAAGGGGGTCCACCGAGGACTCACCCCTCCACTTT. Its protein product is CASIRGSTEDSPLHF.

This chain uses TRBV27 with TRBJ2-7; perhaps TRBD2 as D (6 bases). This CDR3 is 15 amino acids long. The V and J ends lost 5 bases and 0 bases respectively, with 14 bases between them. CDR1 MNHEY and CDR2 SMNVEV come from the germline V gene (reference sequence). In DNA, the CDR3 is TGTGCCAGCAGTACCCGTAGCGGAAGCTCCTACGAGCAGTACTTC. Translating gives CASSTRSGSSYEQYF.

The V call is TRBV6-4, the J call TRBJ2-7, with a weak D call TRBD1 (6 bases). V lost 2 bases to trimming and J lost 0 bases, with 14 bases between them. The CDR3 sequence is 16 residues long. Germline-derived CDR1 and CDR2 are MRHNA and SNTAGT. In DNA, the CDR3 is TGTGCCAGCAGTGACCTCGGACAGCTAAGCTCCTACGAGCAGTACTTC. Its protein product is CASSDLGQLSSYEQYF.

The chain employs TRBV20-1 and TRBJ1-2, with unresolved D. The germline CDR1 and CDR2 sequences are DFQATT and SNEGSKA (reference sequence). The V gene lost 7 bases and the J gene lost 8 bases, with 8 bases spanning the gap. This CDR3 has 9 amino acids. The CDR3 DNA reads TGCAGTGTGGTGACGGGCTACACCTTC. Amino acid sequence: CSVVTGYTF.

The rearrangement joins TRBV4-1 to TRBJ2-2; no definite D call. Germline V lookup: CDR1 MGHRA, CDR2 YSYEKL. This CDR3 region has 16 residues. The V gene lost 1 base and the J gene lost 1 base, with 10 bases spanning the gap. The CDR3, as DNA: TGCGCCAGCAGCCAAGGATCGGCGGTGAACACCGGGGAGCTGTTTTTT. Translation gives CASSQGSAVNTGELFF.

A single count supports this clone. The CDR3 spells CASSYWRLSNTEAFF. The CDR3 DNA is TGTGCCAGCAGTTATTGGAGGTTGTCGAACACTGAAGCTTTCTTT. The chain uses TRBV6-2 or TRBV6-3 and TRBJ1-1; D gene uncertain. The CDR3 extends over 15 amino acids. V shed 3 bases and J shed 1 base, with 12 bases lying between them. CDR1 and CDR2 from the germline V gene are MNHEY and SVGEGT.

Written as DNA, the CDR3 is TGTGCCAGCAGCCAACTAGCGGGGTTTACCGGGGAGCTGTTTTTT. It translates to CASSQLAGFTGELFF. The rearrangement joins TRBV14 to TRBJ2-2; TRBD2 matches 9 bases. CDR1 and CDR2 (germline): SGHDN, FVKESK. The ends lost 2 bases at V and 5 bases at J; junction bases unmatched: 3. The CDR3 covers 15 residues.

The genes are TRBV12-3 or TRBV12-4 and TRBJ2-7; unclear D gene. Trimming removed 3 bases from V and 2 bases from J, with 8 bases in between. The CDR3 is made up of 13 amino acids. CDR3 sequence (DNA): TGTGCCAGCAGTTTGTCCCCCCCCTACGAGCAGTACTTC. Translating it yields CASSLSPPYEQYF.

The rearrangement joins TRBV5-4 to TRBJ2-5, with unresolved D. CDR3 size: 12 residues. Germline lookup yields CDR1 SGHNT and CDR2 YYREEE (reference sequence). Trimming left V 4 bases short and J 4 bases short, with 8 bases between. The CDR3 sequence is CASSPSRETQYF. DNA of the CDR3: TGTGCCAGCAGCCCGTCACGAGAGACCCAGTACTTC.

CDR3 sequence: CASSVDARGGAFF. CDR3 nucleotide sequence: TGTGCCAGCAGCGTAGACGCCCGAGGGGGAGCTTTCTTT. The rearrangement joins TRBV9 to TRBJ1-1, with TRBD1 as a possible D gene (6 bases). V lost 0 bases, J lost 10 bases, and 13 bases lay in between. The CDR3 totals 13 residues. Germline CDR1 SGDLS, CDR2 YYNGEE.